The 7 T cell receptor beta chains given below trace back to one sample, sequenced in a study of blood T cell repertoires in COVID-19 (TCRdb year 2020). The method was the immunoSEQ multiplex PCR assay. Here the immuneACCESS table is served through TCRdb, limited to in-frame sequences with V and J called. Missing clones are a known gap in these copies; in checked studies unresolved V genes cover under half, and the rest lacks a known reason. Across this sample there are 310,000 or so clones, with approximately 86% seen only once. The ten largest clonotypes hold just under 9% of the sample. What was sequenced was PBMCs or T cells enriched from blood (not recorded which). These TCRs come from a woman aged 18 to 35 who had recovered from COVID-19.

The table lists this clone with a count of one. The V gene is TRBV5-1, the J gene TRBJ2-5, with 8 bases aligning to TRBD2. The CDR3 has 15 amino acids. Per germline, CDR1 SGHRS and CDR2 YFSETQ. Trimming cost V 0 bases and J 5 bases; bases outside gene matches: 6. The CDR3 DNA follows: TGCGCCAGCAGCTTGGAAGTCGGGAGGGGGGAGACCCAGTACTTC. Amino acids: CASSLEVGRGETQYF.

V usage is TRBV10-3 and J usage is TRBJ2-5; TRBD2 matches at 8 bases. The V and J ends lost 3 bases and 3 bases, in that order; junction bases with no gene match: 9. Per germline, CDR1 ENHRY and CDR2 SYGVKD. This CDR3 has 16 amino acids. In DNA, the CDR3 is TGTGCCATCAGTGAAGTCGAAGCGGGGGTCGAAGAGACCCAGTACTTC. This translates into CAISEVEAGVEETQYF.

The V and J genes are TRBV3-1 (or the pseudogene TRBV3-2) and TRBJ1-2; possible D gene TRBD1, 6 bases. Trimming removed 4 bases from V and 8 bases from J, with 14 bases in between. The length of the CDR3 is 13 residues. CDR1 LGHDT and CDR2 YNNKEL come from the germline V gene (reference sequence). The CDR3 DNA follows: TGTGCCAGCAGCCCATCAAGGGGGTTAGGCTACACCTTC. It codes for CASSPSRGLGYTF.

V gene TRBV27 combines with J gene TRBJ1-4, with a weak D call TRBD1 (5 bases). Germline CDR1 MNHEY, CDR2 SMNVEV (reference sequence). The germline V and J ends were trimmed by 6 bases and 8 bases, with 13 bases remaining between them. CDR3 size: 13 residues. CDR3 DNA: TGTGCCAGCAGCCCCGCGACAGCAGAAAAACTGTTTTTT. It encodes CASSPATAEKLFF.

The V and J genes are TRBV5-1 and TRBJ1-2; D ambiguous. Germline loops: CDR1 SGHRS, CDR2 YFSETQ. V was clipped by 4 bases and J by 4 bases, with 14 bases between them. This CDR3 region has 14 residues. CDR3 residues: CASSTSQGGYGYTF. CDR3 bases: TGCGCCAGCAGCACCTCACAAGGCGGCTATGGCTACACCTTC.

The chain employs TRBV6-5 and TRBJ1-2; 8 positions agree with TRBD1. The CDR3 extends over 14 amino acids. Germline-derived CDR1 and CDR2 are MNHEY and SVGAGI. Trimming cost V 6 bases and J 8 bases; bases outside gene matches: 11. CDR3 loop: CASRSGQGRGGYTF. The CDR3 DNA is TGTGCCAGCAGATCTGGACAGGGTCGAGGGGGCTACACCTTC.

V usage is TRBV28 and J usage is TRBJ1-2; 9 positions agree with TRBD1. V shed 8 bases and J 5 bases; nucleotides not matched to a gene: 9. The CDR3 runs to 14 residues. In germline, CDR1 is MDHEN, CDR2 SYDVKM. The CDR3 DNA follows: TGTGCCAGCCGCGGGGCGGGACAGGGATATGGCTACACCTTC. As protein: CASRGAGQGYGYTF.